The source of this T cell receptor beta chain is a study of shared clonotypes between healthy human individuals. With regard to this clone: Its antigen is unknown.

Study-level results: The rarefaction results pointed to incomplete sorted-subset sequencing despite large depth. Generation probabilities were higher for clonotypes shared across all four sorted-subset donors than for unshared ones.

The length of the CDR3 is 15 residues. Per germline, CDR1 MNHEY and CDR2 SMNVEV (reference sequence). V shed 10 bases and J shed 10 bases, with 26 bases lying between them. Assay: immunoSEQ multiplex PCR; the TCRdb copy retains only in-frame clones and omits some. The table includes hundreds of thousands of clones, less than 80% detected once. This receptor was obtained from a woman aged 25-40 years in good health. The sequencing input was memory CD4+ T cells sorted from blood. Subset noted: CD45RA-negative fraction. The J gene is TRBJ2-1, the V gene TRBV27, with a tentative D call TRBD1 (6 bases). The DNA of the CDR3 is TGTGCCACCAGCCAAGGGGGACGGGTTGAGTTCGAGCAGTTCTTC. Amino acids: CATSQGGRVEFEQFF.